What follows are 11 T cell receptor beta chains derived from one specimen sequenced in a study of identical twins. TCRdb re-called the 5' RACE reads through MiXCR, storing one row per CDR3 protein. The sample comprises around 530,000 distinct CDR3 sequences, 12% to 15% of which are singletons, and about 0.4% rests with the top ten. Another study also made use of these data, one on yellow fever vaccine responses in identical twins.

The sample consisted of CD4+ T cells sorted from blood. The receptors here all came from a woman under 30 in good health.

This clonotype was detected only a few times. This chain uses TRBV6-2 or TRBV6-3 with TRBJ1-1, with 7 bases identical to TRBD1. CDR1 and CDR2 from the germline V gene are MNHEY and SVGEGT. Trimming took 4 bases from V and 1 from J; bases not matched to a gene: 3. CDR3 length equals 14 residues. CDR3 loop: CASSSNRGNTEAFF. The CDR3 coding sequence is TGTGCCAGCAGTTCCAACAGGGGGAACACTGAAGCTTTCTTT.

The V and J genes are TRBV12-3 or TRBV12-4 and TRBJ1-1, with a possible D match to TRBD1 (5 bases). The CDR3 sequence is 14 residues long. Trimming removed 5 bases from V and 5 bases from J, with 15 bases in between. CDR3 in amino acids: CASSPSWGGTEAFF. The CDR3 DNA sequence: TGTGCCAGCAGTCCTTCTTGGGGGGGAACTGAAGCTTTCTTT.

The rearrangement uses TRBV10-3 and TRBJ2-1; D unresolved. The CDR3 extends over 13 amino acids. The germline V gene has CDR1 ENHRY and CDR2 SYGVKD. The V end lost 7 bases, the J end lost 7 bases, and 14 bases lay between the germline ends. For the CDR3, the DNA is TGTGCCATCATGGAGCTTGCGGCTAATGAGCAGTTCTTC. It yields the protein CAIMELAANEQFF.

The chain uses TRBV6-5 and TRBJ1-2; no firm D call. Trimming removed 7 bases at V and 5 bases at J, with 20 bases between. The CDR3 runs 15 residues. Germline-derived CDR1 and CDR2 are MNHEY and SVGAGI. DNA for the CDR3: TGTGCCAGCACTTATAGCGGGCAGGCTTCGTATGGCTACACCTTC. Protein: CASTYSGQASYGYTF.

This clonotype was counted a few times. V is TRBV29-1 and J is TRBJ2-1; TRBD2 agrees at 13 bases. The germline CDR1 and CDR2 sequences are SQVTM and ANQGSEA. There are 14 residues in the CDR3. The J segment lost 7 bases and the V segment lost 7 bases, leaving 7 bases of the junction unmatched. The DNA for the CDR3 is TGCAGCGGGTGGACTAGCGGGAGAGAAAATGAGCAGTTCTTC. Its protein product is CSGWTSGRENEQFF.

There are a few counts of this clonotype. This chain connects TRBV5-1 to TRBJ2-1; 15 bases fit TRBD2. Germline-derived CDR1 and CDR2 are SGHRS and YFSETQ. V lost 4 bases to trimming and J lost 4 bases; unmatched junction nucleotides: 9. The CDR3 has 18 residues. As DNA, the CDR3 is TGCGCCAGCAGCGGGGGACTAGCGGGAGGAACAGGGTACAATGAGCAGTTCTTC. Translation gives CASSGGLAGGTGYNEQFF. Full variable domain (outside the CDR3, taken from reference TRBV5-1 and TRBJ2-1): KAGVTQTPRYLIKTRGQQVTLSCSPISGHRSVSWYQQTPGQGLQFLFEYFSETQRNKGNFPGRFSGRQFSNSRSEMNVSTLELGDSALYLCASSGGLAGGTGYNEQFFGPGTRLTVL.

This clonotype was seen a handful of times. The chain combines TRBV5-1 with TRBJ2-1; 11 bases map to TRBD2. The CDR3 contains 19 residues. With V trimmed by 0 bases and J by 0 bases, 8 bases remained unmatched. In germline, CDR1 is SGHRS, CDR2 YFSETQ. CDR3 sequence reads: CASSLEIVAGGPSYNEQFF. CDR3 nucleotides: TGCGCCAGCAGCTTGGAGATAGTAGCGGGAGGGCCCTCCTACAATGAGCAGTTCTTC.

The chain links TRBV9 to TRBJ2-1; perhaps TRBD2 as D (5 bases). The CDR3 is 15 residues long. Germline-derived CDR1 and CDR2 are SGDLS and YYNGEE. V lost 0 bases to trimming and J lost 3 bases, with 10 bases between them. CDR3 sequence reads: CASSVASGNYNEQFF. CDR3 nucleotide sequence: TGTGCCAGCAGCGTAGCCAGCGGCAACTACAATGAGCAGTTCTTC.

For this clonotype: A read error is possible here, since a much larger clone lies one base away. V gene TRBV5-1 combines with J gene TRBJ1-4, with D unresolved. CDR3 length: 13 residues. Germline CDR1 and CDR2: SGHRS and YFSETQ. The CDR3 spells CARSLGGNEKLFF. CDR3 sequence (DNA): TGCGCCAGAAGCTTGGGCGGTAATGAAAAACTGTTTTTT.

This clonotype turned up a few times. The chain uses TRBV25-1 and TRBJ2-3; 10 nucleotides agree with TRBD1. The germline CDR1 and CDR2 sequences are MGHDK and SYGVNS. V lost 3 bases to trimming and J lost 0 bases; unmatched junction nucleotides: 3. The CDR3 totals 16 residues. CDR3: CASSETGGYSTDTQYF. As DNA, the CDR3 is TGTGCCAGCAGTGAGACAGGGGGCTATAGCACAGATACGCAGTATTTT.

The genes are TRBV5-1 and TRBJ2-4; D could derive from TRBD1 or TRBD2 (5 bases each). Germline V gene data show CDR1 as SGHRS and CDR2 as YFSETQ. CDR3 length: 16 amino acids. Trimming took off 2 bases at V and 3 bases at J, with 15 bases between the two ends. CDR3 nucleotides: TGCGCCAGCAGCTTCGAGGGACCTAGTTACAAAAACATTCAGTACTTC. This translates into CASSFEGPSYKNIQYF.